The entry below gives a single TCR beta chain sequence along with its context. Its antigen is as yet unknown. This CDR3 region has 13 residues. Germline V gene lookup returns CDR1 MDHEN and CDR2 SYDVKM. With V trimmed by 6 bases and J by 8 bases, 6 bases remained unmatched. The data derive from a study of T cell responses to AZD1222 COVID-19 vaccine. General study findings and limits: Compared with day 0, the breadth and depth of the Spike-specific TCR repertoire rose significantly after two doses of AZD1222.

Sequencing used immunoSEQ multiplex PCR; TCRdb keeps in-frame clones, though not all of them. This table has about 93,000 clones, approximately 89% appearing once. The J gene is TRBJ1-4, the V gene TRBV28, with TRBD1 matching over 7 bases. The sequenced sample was peripheral blood, obtained on day 0 of MenACWY control vaccination. This TCR came from an adult in good health. CDR3 sequence reads: CASRQGTVEKLFF. The CDR3 coding sequence is TGTGCCAGCAGACAAGGGACAGTCGAAAAACTGTTTTTT.